What follows are 9 T cell receptor beta chains derived from one specimen sequenced in a study of blood T cell repertoires in COVID-19. Libraries were prepared by immunoSEQ multiplex PCR; TCRdb keeps only in-frame clonotypes and omits some of them. This sample has fewer than 150,000 clones; around 86% occur once, and the top ten carry 15% to 20%. Sequenced: PBMCs or T cells enriched from blood (not recorded which). These receptor sequences come from a man under 40 who had recovered from COVID-19.

The J gene is TRBJ1-2, the V gene TRBV30; D unclear. Germline V gene data show CDR1 as GTSNPN and CDR2 as SVGIG (reference sequence). The CDR3 covers 15 residues. The V end was cut by 5 bases, the J end by 7 bases, with 23 bases between. The CDR3 spells CAWGSTRTSESGYTF. CDR3 DNA sequence: TGTGCCTGGGGTTCCACCCGCACATCTGAATCTGGCTACACCTTC.

The rearrangement uses TRBV9 and TRBJ2-7, with a weak D call TRBD1 (5 bases). The CDR3 loop spans 13 amino acids. V dropped 3 bases and J dropped 1 base, with 8 bases sitting between them. The germline V gene encodes CDR1 SGDLS and CDR2 YYNGEE. CDR3 region: CASSADRSYEQYV. In DNA, the CDR3 is TGTGCCAGCAGCGCAGACAGATCCTACGAGCAGTACGTC.

The CDR3 bases are TGTGCCAGCGGTGCGGCGGCCAATCAGCCCCAGCATTTT. Protein product: CASGAAANQPQHF. The chain carries TRBV19 and TRBJ1-5; D gene uncertain. Trimming took off 9 bases at V and 3 bases at J, with 12 bases between the two ends. Germline CDR1 is LNHDA and CDR2 is SQIVND (reference sequence). CDR3 length: 13 amino acids.

V and J are TRBV5-5 and TRBJ1-2; TRBD1 agrees at 7 bases. V dropped 4 bases and J dropped 1; count of bases not matched to a gene: 7. The CDR3 totals 15 residues. Germline CDR1 is SGHKS and CDR2 is YYEKEE (reference sequence). This CDR3 is CASSITGELNYGYTF. CDR3 nucleotides: TGTGCCAGCAGCATCACAGGGGAACTTAACTATGGCTACACCTTC.

This clone was seen once. The chain links TRBV5-1 to TRBJ2-3; D unclear. The germline V gene encodes CDR1 SGHRS and CDR2 YFSETQ. CDR3 size: 13 residues. V was pared by 5 bases and J by 0 bases, with 7 bases between. The CDR3 loop is CASRATSTDTQYF. CDR3 nucleotide sequence: TGCGCCAGCAGAGCCACTAGCACAGATACGCAGTATTTT.

This chain joins TRBV7-9 and TRBJ1-1; tentative D call: TRBD1 (6 bases). CDR1 and CDR2 (germline): SEHNR, FQNEAQ (reference sequence). This CDR3 has 16 residues. The V and J ends lost 5 bases and 1 base respectively, with 17 bases between them. As DNA, the CDR3 is TGTGCCAGCAGCCCCCGACAGGCCCAACAGAACACTGAAGCTTTCTTT. As protein: CASSPRQAQQNTEAFF.

The chain links TRBV10-3 to TRBJ2-7, with TRBD1 identical over 7 bases. With V trimmed by 3 bases and J by 1 base, 3 bases remained unmatched. The length of the CDR3 is 14 residues. Germline assignment: CDR1 ENHRY and CDR2 SYGVKD. The CDR3 here is CAISDRQGSYEQYF. CDR3 in DNA: TGTGCCATCAGTGACAGACAGGGATCCTACGAGCAGTACTTC.

The chain combines TRBV19 with TRBJ1-1; TRBD1 is a possible D gene (6 bases). Germline CDR1 and CDR2: LNHDA and SQIVND (reference sequence). Trimming cost V 3 bases and J 1 base, with 12 bases left between them. The CDR3 extends over 15 amino acids. The CDR3 region is CASSMTGHSNTEAFF. The CDR3 DNA sequence: TGTGCCAGTAGTATGACGGGACACTCGAACACTGAAGCTTTCTTT. Full variable domain (rest looked up from reference TRBV19 and TRBJ1-1): DGGITQSPKYLFRKEGQNVTLSCEQNLNHDAMYWYRQDPGQGLRLIYYSQIVNDFQKGDIAEGYSVSREKKESFPLTVTSAQKNPTAFYLCASSMTGHSNTEAFFGQGTRLTVV.

The V call is TRBV19, the J call TRBJ1-2, with 7 bases aligning to TRBD1. Germline loops: CDR1 LNHDA, CDR2 SQIVND (reference sequence). Trimming took 4 bases from V and 8 from J; bases not matched to a gene: 10. CDR3 length: 14 residues. CDR3 sequence (DNA): TGTGCCAGTAGTACCCTGCCGACAGGGATCGGCTACACCTTC. It encodes CASSTLPTGIGYTF.